This TCR beta chain came from a study of early stage breast cancer tumors. Overall study context: Among approximately 12 ER+/PR+/HER2- tumors, eight were ductal, four lobular.

Blood replicates held 0.5 ug DNA, tumor or normal breast roughly 1.5 ug, two each. Here immunoSEQ multiplex PCR was the method, and the copy in TCRdb shows in-frame clones only, minus some. Found here are 50,000 to 65,000 clones, about three quarters of them singletons; the top ten hold about 3.4%. Trimming removed 4 bases at V and 5 bases at J, with 11 bases between. Germline V gene data show CDR1 as MNHNS and CDR2 as SASEGT. CDR3 length equals 14 residues. Sequenced: blood. The chain links TRBV6-1 to TRBJ2-2, with D perhaps matching TRBD1 or TRBD2 (5 bases each). This TCR came from a person aged 25 to 45 with breast cancer. For the CDR3, the DNA is TGTGCCAGCAGTGGGGACCTAGAAACCGGGGAGCTGTTTTTT. Its protein product is CASSGDLETGELFF.